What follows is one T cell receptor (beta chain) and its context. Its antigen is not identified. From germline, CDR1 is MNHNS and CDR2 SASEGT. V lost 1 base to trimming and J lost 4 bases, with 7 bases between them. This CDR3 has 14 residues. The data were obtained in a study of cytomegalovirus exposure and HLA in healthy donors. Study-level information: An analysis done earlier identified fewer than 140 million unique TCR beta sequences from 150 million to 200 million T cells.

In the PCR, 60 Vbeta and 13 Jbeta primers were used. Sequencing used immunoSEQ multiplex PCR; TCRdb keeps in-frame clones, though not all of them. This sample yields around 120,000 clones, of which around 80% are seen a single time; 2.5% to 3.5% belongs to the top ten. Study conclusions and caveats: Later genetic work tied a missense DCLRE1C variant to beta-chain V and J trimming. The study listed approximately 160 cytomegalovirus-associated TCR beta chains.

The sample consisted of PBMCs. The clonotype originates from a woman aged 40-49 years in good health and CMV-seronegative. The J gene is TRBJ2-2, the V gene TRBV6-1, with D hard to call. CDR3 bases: TGTGCCAGCAGTGAAGGGGCGATCACCGGGGAGCTGTTTTTT. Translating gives CASSEGAITGELFF.